Listed below are T cell receptor beta chains from one sample, sequenced in a study of blood T cells in healthy people across ages. TCRdb fed the 5' RACE reads into MiXCR, producing one record per CDR3 protein. The table records 1,300,000 or so distinct CDR3 sequences, approximately 59% of them present only once. Material for sequencing was blood. The receptors originated from a man aged 18 to 29 in good health. Both conserved end residues are part of each CDR3.

V | CDR3
TRBV7-2 | CASSFGQSGANVLTF
TRBV4-3 | CASSQDVGGNQETQYF
TRBV4-2 | CASSQGDRSNTGELFF
TRBV6-2/TRBV6-3 | CASGQPLFERLTDTQYF
TRBV2 | CASRNNEQFF
TRBV15 | CATRGGNNEQFF
TRBV14 | CASSQVGRLLQETQYF
TRBV12-3/TRBV12-4 | CASSLGWATLGTDTQYF
TRBV25-1 | CASSGQGGPYNEQFF
TRBV2 | CASGTVGYWNEQFF
TRBV7-2 | CASSLGTGPNIGPPYEQYF
TRBV4-1 | CASSQDPGLMIEQYF
TRBV5-6 | CASSLAGGPKNIQYF